Sequencing of this T cell receptor (beta chain) was carried out in a study of T cell repertoires in cytomegalovirus infection. On the study more broadly: Public TCR beta signatures were indicative of both CMV infection and a matching HLA type. Whole-study findings and limits: HLA-C-restricted CMV clonotypes gave the most frequent clonotype in two of eight donors. Cumulative frequency (of public TCR beta family members) identified carriers of CMV plus the relevant HLA.

Concerning this clonotype: The antigen is not known.

TCRdb ran MiXCR on the reads and lists one entry per CDR3 protein. This table has some 100,000 distinct CDR3 sequences, about 22% appearing once. This TCR was sampled from a human donor in good health (CMV status not recorded). Some clones in this sample may be carry-over from other donors' samples. What was sequenced was CD8+ T cells from PBMCs.

The CDR3 DNA reads TGTGCCACCAGCAGAGATTACAGGGGAGAGACCCAGTACTTC. Translation gives CATSRDYRGETQYF. V is TRBV15 and J is TRBJ2-5; TRBD1 matches 7 bases. Trimming removed 0 bases from V and 4 bases from J; junction bases left unmatched: 2. The germline gives CDR1 LNHNV, CDR2 YYDKDF (reference sequence). The CDR3 is 14 amino acids.